This T cell receptor beta chain comes out of a study of tumor-infiltrating lymphocytes in primary liver carcinoma. As for the study in general: Maximum tumor diameters ranged from roughly 4 to 11 cm, stage T1-T3 N0M0.

It was from approximately 20-30 mg of unsorted bulk tissue that RNA and DNA were co-extracted. As to this clonotype: Its specificity is unknown. Its ends do not fully match the called genes, so a read error is possible.

A constant-region primer primed TCR beta cDNA synthesis from roughly 510 ng of total RNA. Construction of TCR beta libraries relied on three successive nested multiplex PCR rounds employing slightly modified ARM-PCR. TCRdb reprocessed the multiplex PCR reads with MiXCR, giving one entry per CDR3 protein. The sample includes about 100,000 distinct CDR3 sequences, 55% to 75% of them seen just once. Whole-study results and caveats: With p = 0.039, the top-250-clone fraction in tumors significantly exceeded that in blood. Paired tumor-adjacent and tumor-blood samples overlapped less than tumor region pairs did.

The source of this sequence is a man aged 40-49 years with primary liver carcinoma and hepatitis B virus infection. Source material: tumor-adjacent normal liver tissue.

The CDR3 DNA is TGTGCCAGCAGTGAGGATACGGGGGGAAACACTGATGCTTTCTTT. Its translation is CASSEDTGGNTDAFF. The gene calls are TRBV6-1 and TRBJ1-1; TRBD1 is a possible D gene (5 bases). The CDR3 length is 15 residues. Looked up from germline, CDR1 is MNHNS and CDR2 is SASEGT.